This TCR beta chain derives from a study of blood T cell repertoires in COVID-19. Measured with immunoSEQ multiplex PCR; TCRdb has only the in-frame clones, and not every one. This table holds some 74,000 clones, more than 85% found once. The CDR3 spans 13 residues. Germline V CDR1 and CDR2: SEHNR, FQNEAQ (reference sequence). V was pared by 6 bases and J by 0 bases, with 8 bases between. The receptor's source is a man aged 45-65 years with COVID-19, enrolled during active disease. Specimen: peripheral blood. The chain uses TRBV7-9 and TRBJ1-1; D is unresolved. The CDR3 loop reads CASSHGMNTEAFF. The CDR3 nucleotides read TGTGCCAGCAGTCATGGCATGAACACTGAAGCTTTCTTT.